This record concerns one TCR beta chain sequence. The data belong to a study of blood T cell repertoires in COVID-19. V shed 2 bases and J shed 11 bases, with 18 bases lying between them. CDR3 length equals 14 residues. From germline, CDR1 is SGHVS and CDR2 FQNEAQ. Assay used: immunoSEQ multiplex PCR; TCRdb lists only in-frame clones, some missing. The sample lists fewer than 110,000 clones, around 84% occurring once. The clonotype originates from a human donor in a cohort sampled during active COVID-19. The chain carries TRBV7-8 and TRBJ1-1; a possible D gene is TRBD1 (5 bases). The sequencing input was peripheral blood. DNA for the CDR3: TGTGCCAGCAGCTTACGGGCTGGGACCGCGGGGGCTTTCTTT. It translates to CASSLRAGTAGAFF. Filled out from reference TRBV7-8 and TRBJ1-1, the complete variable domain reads GAGVSQSPRYKVAKRGQDVALRCDPISGHVSLFWYQQALGQGPEFLTYFQNEAQLDKSGLPSDRFFAERPEGSVSTLKIQRTQQEDSAVYLCASSLRAGTAGAFFGQGTRLTVV.